Following are 21 T cell receptor beta chains from one sample sequenced in a study of response to subunit inactivated influenza vaccine. MiXCR, applied by TCRdb to the RT-PCR reads, yields one record per CDR3 protein. This table holds around 470,000 distinct CDR3 sequences, approximately 7.7% found once. This specimen consisted of PBMCs from blood, obtained around 25 months after vaccination. Receptors were obtained from a man aged 45-69 years who received an inactivated influenza vaccine.

The CDR3 nucleotides read TGTGCCACCAAGACAGGGGCATTTGAAGCTTTCTTT. Translated: CATKTGAFEAFF. The chain couples TRBV12-3 or TRBV12-4 to TRBJ1-1; 8 bases align to TRBD1. CDR3 length: 12 amino acids. The V gene end was trimmed by 10 bases and the J gene end by 7 bases; junction bases not matched to a gene: 8.

This rearrangement joins TRBV4-3 to TRBJ2-5, with TRBD1 matching 8 bases. The CDR3 spans 15 residues. The junction had 8 bases not matched to a gene; V was cut back by 3 bases and J by 5 bases. CDR1 and CDR2 from the germline V gene are LGHNA and YSLEER. DNA of the CDR3: TGCGCCAGCAGCCACGGGACAGGTTACGGGGAGACCCAGTACTTC. Encoded protein: CASSHGTGYGETQYF.

The chain carries TRBV29-1 and TRBJ2-3; maybe TRBD1 (6 bases). The CDR3 length is 14 residues. Trimming stripped 7 bases from V and 3 bases from J, with 17 bases between. CDR1 is SQVTM, CDR2 ANQGSEA, per germline. The CDR3 sequence: CSAQKQGRTDTQYF. In DNA, the CDR3 is TGCAGCGCTCAAAAACAGGGACGAACAGATACGCAGTATTTT.

The gene calls are TRBV12-3 or TRBV12-4 and TRBJ2-7; 7 bases fit TRBD2. V lost 6 bases and J lost 3; bases outside the gene matches: 5. The CDR3 consists of 13 residues. This CDR3 reads CASSDSGGYEQYF. The CDR3, as DNA: TGTGCCAGCAGCGATTCGGGGGGCTACGAGCAGTACTTC.

The chain uses TRBV6-6 and TRBJ1-4; a possible D gene is TRBD1 (6 bases). The CDR3 has 13 amino acids. Germline CDR1 and CDR2: MNHNY and SVGAGI (reference sequence). Trimming cost V 11 bases and J 2 bases, with 12 bases left between them. The CDR3 DNA follows: TGTGCCTCGCGGGGGCCGACTAATGAAAAACTGTTTTTT. The encoded protein is CASRGPTNEKLFF.

The chain joins TRBV24-1 to TRBJ2-1; D perhaps matches TRBD2 (5 bases). CDR3 length: 15 residues. V shed 9 bases and J shed 2 bases, with 16 bases lying between them. The germline gives CDR1 KGHDR, CDR2 SFDVKD. The DNA of the CDR3 is TGTGCCACCTCCGCCAGTGCGACTACCTACAATGAGCAGTTCTTC. It encodes CATSASATTYNEQFF.

The table lists this clonotype with a few counts. V gene TRBV5-1 combines with J gene TRBJ2-7; D possibly corresponds to TRBD1 (6 bases). Trimming removed 4 bases from V and 2 bases from J, with 13 bases in between. CDR3 length equals 14 residues. Per germline, CDR1 SGHRS and CDR2 YFSETQ. CDR3 in DNA: TGCGCCAGCAGCCCTACGGACAGAACCTACGAGCAGTACTTC. It encodes CASSPTDRTYEQYF.

The J gene is TRBJ1-5, the V gene TRBV28; 7 positions match TRBD1. Germline V CDR1 and CDR2: MDHEN, SYDVKM. There are 15 residues in the CDR3. Trimming removed 7 bases from V and 9 bases from J; junction bases left unmatched: 15. The CDR3 reads CASILIGEGAPPQHF. The CDR3, as DNA: TGTGCCAGCATTCTAATTGGGGAGGGGGCACCGCCCCAGCATTTT.

Only a few counts were recorded for this clonotype. The V call is TRBV9, the J call TRBJ2-3, with a possible D match to TRBD2 (6 bases). The V and J ends lost 4 bases and 5 bases respectively, with 14 bases between them. The CDR3 covers 14 residues. Germline assignment: CDR1 SGDLS and CDR2 YYNGEE. The CDR3 coding sequence is TGTGCCAGCAGCTCCTGGGACTTGGGAGATACGCAGTATTTT. Protein: CASSSWDLGDTQYF.

Ten or more counts support this clonotype. The chain recombines TRBV12-3 or TRBV12-4 with TRBJ2-4; the D gene is possibly TRBD1 (5 bases). V lost 6 bases and J 5 bases, leaving 14 bases between the germline ends. The CDR3 loop spans 14 amino acids. CDR3 loop: CASSRMTVQNIQYF. CDR3 nucleotide sequence: TGTGCCAGCAGCCGTATGACAGTCCAAAACATTCAGTACTTC.

This clonotype appeared many times. The gene calls are TRBV6-5 and TRBJ1-2; D is possibly TRBD1 (6 bases). Trimming stripped 3 bases from V and 7 bases from J, with 15 bases between. CDR1 is MNHEY and CDR2 is SVGAGI in the germline V gene. The CDR3 length is 14 residues. The CDR3 loop is CASSYSRGGCGYTF. DNA for the CDR3: TGTGCCAGCAGTTATAGCAGGGGAGGCTGTGGCTACACCTTC.

This clonotype was picked up a small number of times. This chain joins TRBV27 and TRBJ2-7; D is uncertain. Per the germline V gene, CDR1 is MNHEY and CDR2 is SMNVEV (reference sequence). The CDR3 covers 14 residues. The V and J ends lost 5 bases and 4 bases respectively, with 15 bases between them. In DNA, the CDR3 is TGTGCCAGCAGTAGCCCGCGGCGGAATTACGAGCAGTACTTC. Translation gives CASSSPRRNYEQYF.

The CDR3 region is CASSSDRGIYEQYF. In nucleotides, the CDR3 is TGTGCCAGCAGTTCCGACAGGGGGATCTACGAGCAGTACTTC. The chain recombines TRBV12-3 or TRBV12-4 with TRBJ2-7; the match to TRBD1 covers 9 bases. This CDR3 spans 14 amino acids. V gave up 4 bases and J gave up 3 bases; unmatched junction bases: 4.

This clonotype has a count of ten or more. The gene calls are TRBV12-3 or TRBV12-4 and TRBJ1-1; 11 positions match TRBD1. This CDR3 comprises 13 residues. V dropped 8 bases and J dropped 4; count of bases not matched to a gene: 3. CDR3 in amino acids: CASGGTGGTEAFF. CDR3 bases: TGTGCCAGCGGAGGGACAGGGGGCACTGAAGCTTTCTTT.

This clonotype has at least ten counts. This chain joins TRBV24-1 and TRBJ2-1; D is possibly TRBD1 (6 bases). The germline V gene encodes CDR1 KGHDR and CDR2 SFDVKD. This CDR3 is built from 16 residues. Deletions cut 4 bases from V and 1 base from J, with 13 bases between. The CDR3 sequence is CATSEAEGGSYNEQFF. The CDR3, as DNA: TGTGCCACCAGTGAGGCTGAAGGGGGTTCCTACAATGAGCAGTTCTTC.

The V gene is TRBV9, the J gene TRBJ2-3, with 12 bases aligning to TRBD2. The CDR3 length is 15 residues. V was clipped by 4 bases and J by 5 bases; unmatched bases: 5. Germline V gene data show CDR1 as SGDLS and CDR2 as YYNGEE. CDR3 in DNA: TGTGCCAGCAGCAATACTAGCGGGAGGTTAGATACGCAGTATTTT. This encodes CASSNTSGRLDTQYF.

This clonotype has only a few counts. The chain employs TRBV27 and TRBJ2-1, with TRBD2 identical over 10 bases. This CDR3 has 16 residues. Germline V gives CDR1 MNHEY, CDR2 SMNVEV (reference sequence). J lost 4 bases, V lost 2 bases, and 5 bases had no gene match. The CDR3 protein is CASSLDRTSGYNEQFF. DNA for the CDR3: TGTGCCAGCAGTTTAGATAGGACTAGCGGATACAATGAGCAGTTCTTC.

The chain combines TRBV12-3 or TRBV12-4 with TRBJ1-3; D is ambiguous. The ends were cut back, 4 bases at V and 2 bases at J, with 6 bases in the middle. The CDR3 is 13 amino acids. The CDR3 sequence: CASSSTTGNTIYF. CDR3 bases: TGTGCCAGCAGTTCCACGACTGGAAACACCATATATTTT.

The rearrangement uses TRBV6-2 or TRBV6-3 and TRBJ2-2; TRBD2 matches at 8 bases. Trimming cost V 0 bases and J 8 bases; bases outside gene matches: 8. The CDR3 totals 16 residues. Per the germline V gene, CDR1 is MNHEY and CDR2 is SVGEGT. CDR3 amino acids: CASSYSTSVLSGELFF. CDR3 DNA sequence: TGTGCCAGCAGTTACTCGACTAGCGTGCTATCGGGGGAGCTGTTTTTT.

The chain joins TRBV11-2 to TRBJ1-1; D not certain. This CDR3 has 14 amino acids. Per the germline V gene, CDR1 is SGHAT and CDR2 is FQNNGV. The ends were cut back, 0 bases at V and 11 bases at J, with 16 bases in the middle. The CDR3 DNA follows: TGTGCCAGCAGCTTAGAGTCGCGGACGACGGAGGCTTTCTTT. It specifies CASSLESRTTEAFF.

The rearrangement links TRBV20-1 to TRBJ1-4; TRBD1 is a possible D gene (6 bases). CDR3 length: 14 residues. V dropped 5 bases and J dropped 8 bases, with 18 bases sitting between them. CDR1 is DFQATT, CDR2 SNEGSKA, per germline (reference sequence). CDR3 sequence: CSAPLQGSGEKLFF. CDR3 DNA: TGCAGTGCTCCTCTACAGGGTTCGGGCGAAAAACTGTTTTTT.